Below, 19 T cell receptor beta chains from the same sample are listed, as sequenced in a study of regulatory T cells in long-lasting Graves disease. The time point denotes: newly diagnosed GD, antithyroid drugs for less than 3 months. TCR sequences were obtained from RNA taken from PBMCs. According to the study, TCR beta libraries were built with iRepertoire HTBI primers and CDR3-region Arm-PCR. TCRdb redid the calling of the multiplex PCR reads with MiXCR, one entry per CDR3 protein. The top ten hold 14% of the sample, which has around 240,000 distinct CDR3 sequences, around 18% seen once. These data were also reused for a study on T cells in Graves' hyperthyroidism and ophthalmopathy.

Source: peripheral blood mononuclear cells (PBMCs), taken at new diagnosis, from a patient treated with antithyroid drugs. These receptors were collected from a woman aged 25 to 39 with Graves disease.

This clonotype has at least ten counts. The rearrangement joins TRBV4-2 to TRBJ1-1; the D is unclear. V dropped 1 base and J dropped 3 bases, with 15 bases sitting between them. The CDR3 covers 16 residues. The germline gives CDR1 LGHNA, CDR2 YNFKEQ. CDR3 nucleotides: TGTGCCAGCAGCCAAGGAACGCTCCGGATGGACACTGAAGCTTTCTTT. This sequence encodes CASSQGTLRMDTEAFF.

This clonotype was observed many times. The chain recombines TRBV7-8 with TRBJ2-2; possible D gene TRBD2, 5 bases. CDR1 SGHVS and CDR2 FQNEAQ come from the germline V gene. Deletions cut 5 bases from V and 4 bases from J, with 14 bases between. This CDR3 has 15 amino acids. The CDR3 region is CASSPVESGTGELFF. CDR3 bases: TGTGCCAGCAGCCCCGTCGAAAGCGGCACCGGGGAGCTGTTTTTT.

This clonotype was seen repeatedly, ten times or more. This sequence joins TRBV24-1 and TRBJ2-2; D tentatively reads TRBD1 or TRBD2 (5 bases each). From germline, CDR1 is KGHDR and CDR2 SFDVKD. Trimming left V 3 bases short and J 1 base short, with 11 bases between. The CDR3 is 16 amino acids. The CDR3 loop is CATSDPGAGNTGELFF. The CDR3 DNA follows: TGTGCCACCAGTGATCCCGGGGCGGGGAACACCGGGGAGCTGTTTTTT.

This clonotype showed up many times. This sequence joins TRBV5-8 and TRBJ1-2, with a weak D call TRBD1 (6 bases). The CDR3 extends over 16 amino acids. Trimming took 1 base from V and 7 from J, leaving 20 bases between them. Germline CDR1 is SGHTS and CDR2 is YDEGEE. CDR3 in DNA: TGTGCCAGCAGCTTGTCAGGGGCTACCCTTCGTGGTGGCTACACCTTC. The encoded protein is CASSLSGATLRGGYTF.

This clonotype was seen ten or more times. V is TRBV20-1 and J is TRBJ2-7, with D possibly being TRBD1 (5 bases). The CDR3 consists of 16 residues. V was trimmed by 3 bases and J by 5 bases, leaving 23 bases between them. Germline CDR1 reads DFQATT; CDR2 reads SNEGSKA (reference sequence). CDR3 DNA: TGCAGTGCTAGCGTCTGGGGTCAGGGTGGTCTGGACGAGCAGTACTTC. This gives the protein CSASVWGQGGLDEQYF.

V gene TRBV19 combines with J gene TRBJ2-3; 14 positions match TRBD2. With V trimmed by 7 bases and J by 6 bases, 9 bases remained unmatched. This CDR3 has 16 amino acids. From germline, CDR1 is LNHDA and CDR2 SQIVND (reference sequence). The CDR3 here is CASNKKGLAGADTQYF. In nucleotides, the CDR3 is TGTGCCAGTAACAAGAAGGGACTAGCGGGGGCCGATACGCAGTATTTT.

Ten or more counts support this clonotype. The chain joins TRBV18 to TRBJ2-5, with D possibly TRBD1 on 6 matching bases. The germline V and J ends were trimmed by 3 bases and 2 bases, with 10 bases remaining between them. The CDR3 extends over 14 amino acids. Germline CDR1 is KGHSH and CDR2 is LQKENI. Here the CDR3 DNA reads TGTGCCAGCTCACCCGACAGGCTACAAGAGACCCAGTACTTC. It yields the protein CASSPDRLQETQYF.

The chain links TRBV4-1 to TRBJ1-3; D is possibly TRBD1 (6 bases). The V gene lost 3 bases and the J gene lost 2 bases, with 20 bases spanning the gap. Germline V gives CDR1 MGHRA, CDR2 YSYEKL. The CDR3 totals 18 residues. As DNA, the CDR3 is TGCGCCAGCAGCCATCGAACCACGCAGGGGAGAACTGGAAACACCATATATTTT. It translates to CASSHRTTQGRTGNTIYF.

This clonotype has ten or more counts. The J gene is TRBJ2-5, the V gene TRBV3-1; 10 bases map to TRBD2. Germline trimming cut 2 bases from V and 5 bases from J; bases unmatched to any gene: 5. The germline gives CDR1 LGHDT, CDR2 YNNKEL (reference sequence). CDR3 size: 15 residues. In nucleotides, the CDR3 is TGTGCCAGCAGCCAACTAAGCGGGGGGGGGGAGACCCAGTACTTC. Residues: CASSQLSGGGETQYF.

This clonotype came up a few times. The CDR3 end shows no conserved phenylalanine or tryptophan, and so a read error is likely. J is TRBJ1-6 and V is TRBV12-3 or TRBV12-4; 12 nucleotides match TRBD1. This CDR3 contains 15 residues. Trimming at V came to 11 bases and at J to 10 bases, leaving 12 bases not matched to a gene. CDR3 protein: CASRLSGTGGSPLHS. The CDR3 region has the DNA TGTGCCTCCCGCCTGTCCGGGACAGGGGGCTCACCCCTCCACTCT.

This clonotype was picked up many times. The chain's CDR3 is CASSVEGSGRMDTQYF. CDR3 sequence (DNA): TGTGCCAGCAGCGTAGAAGGGTCAGGAAGAATGGATACGCAGTATTTT. This chain joins TRBV9 and TRBJ2-3; D unclear. V was clipped by 0 bases and J by 6 bases, with 17 bases between them. The CDR3 length is 16 residues. Germline loops: CDR1 SGDLS, CDR2 YYNGEE.

This sequence joins TRBV20-1 and TRBJ1-5; D remains unclear. Trimming cost V 6 bases and J 1 base, with 13 bases left between them. This CDR3 has 14 residues. Germline V gives CDR1 DFQATT, CDR2 SNEGSKA (reference sequence). The CDR3 here is CSAFMPGSNQPQHF. CDR3 DNA sequence: TGCAGTGCGTTCATGCCGGGGAGCAATCAGCCCCAGCATTTT.

V is TRBV4-1 and J is TRBJ1-2, with D tentatively TRBD1 (6 bases). The CDR3 covers 15 residues. Germline-derived CDR1 and CDR2 are MGHRA and YSYEKL. V lost 1 base, J lost 5 bases, and 14 bases lay in between. The CDR3 sequence is CASSQGPGAFYGYTF. The CDR3 DNA reads TGCGCCAGCAGCCAAGGCCCAGGGGCCTTTTATGGCTACACCTTC.

This clonotype was picked up many times. This chain uses TRBV20-1 with TRBJ2-3; TRBD2 is a possible D gene (5 bases). The germline V gene encodes CDR1 DFQATT and CDR2 SNEGSKA (reference sequence). This CDR3 region has 13 residues. Deletions cut 3 bases from V and 3 bases from J, with 10 bases between. The CDR3 coding sequence is TGCAGTGCTAGGCCCGGGGAGACAGATACGCAGTATTTT. This sequence encodes CSARPGETDTQYF.

In this sample, this clonotype turned up a few times. This CDR3 fails to terminate in the conserved phenylalanine or tryptophan, so it likely reflects a read error. The DNA is left out, because the CDR3 cannot be placed on it with certainty; the CDR3 is given as TCRdb lists it. The chain combines TRBV7-2 with TRBJ1-4. The CDR3 has 13 residues if both end residues are counted. Germline lookup yields CDR1 SGHTA and CDR2 FQGNSA. CDR3 amino acids: CASSERTREYLFS.

The sample holds many counts of this clonotype. V gene TRBV7-8 combines with J gene TRBJ1-5, with no clear D. Per the germline V gene, CDR1 is SGHVS and CDR2 is FQNEAQ. This CDR3 comprises 17 residues. Trimming left V 0 bases short and J 5 bases short, with 17 bases between. Here the CDR3 reads CASSLATGSPPDQPQHF. As DNA, the CDR3 is TGTGCCAGCAGCTTAGCGACGGGGAGCCCTCCTGATCAGCCCCAGCATTTT.

V gene TRBV11-1 combines with J gene TRBJ2-1, with 9 bases identical to TRBD2. With V trimmed by 1 base and J by 6 bases, 4 bases remained unmatched. The CDR3 consists of 15 residues. CDR1 and CDR2 from the germline V gene are SGHAT and FQDESV (reference sequence). CDR3 sequence: CASSLVAGVRNEQFF. In nucleotides, the CDR3 is TGTGCCAGCAGCTTAGTAGCGGGAGTTCGCAATGAGCAGTTCTTC.

This clonotype was recorded many times. The rearrangement links TRBV5-5 to TRBJ2-5; D is possibly TRBD2 (5 bases). Germline V gene sequence: CDR1 SGHKS, CDR2 YYEKEE (reference sequence). V was clipped by 2 bases and J by 3 bases, with 8 bases between them. CDR3 length: 13 amino acids. The CDR3 nucleotides are TGTGCCAGCAGCTTCAGCGGAAAAGAGACCCAGTACTTC. Translating it yields CASSFSGKETQYF.

This clonotype came up many times. The chain is built from TRBV9 and TRBJ1-1; D unclear. Trimming removed 3 bases at V and 2 bases at J, with 11 bases between. Germline V gene data show CDR1 as SGDLS and CDR2 as YYNGEE. The CDR3 runs to 14 residues. CDR3 in amino acids: CASSEQTSNTEAFF. The DNA for the CDR3 is TGTGCCAGCAGCGAACAGACCTCCAACACTGAAGCTTTCTTT.